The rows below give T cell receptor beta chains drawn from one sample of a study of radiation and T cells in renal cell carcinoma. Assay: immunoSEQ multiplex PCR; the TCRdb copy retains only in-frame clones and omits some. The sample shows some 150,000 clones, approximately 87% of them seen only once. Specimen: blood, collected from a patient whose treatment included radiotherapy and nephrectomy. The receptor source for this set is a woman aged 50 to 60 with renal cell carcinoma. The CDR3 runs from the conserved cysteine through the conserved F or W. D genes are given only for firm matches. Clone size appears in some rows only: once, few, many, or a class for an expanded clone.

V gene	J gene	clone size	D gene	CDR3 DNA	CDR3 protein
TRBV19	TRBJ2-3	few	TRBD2	TGTGCCAGTGGACTAGCGGGAGGCACAGATACGCAGTATTTT	CASGLAGGTDTQYF
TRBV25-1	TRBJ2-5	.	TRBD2	TGTGCCAGCAGTGAAGCCCTAGCGGTCGAGACCCAGTACTTC	CASSEALAVETQYF
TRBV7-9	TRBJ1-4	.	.	TGTGCCAGCAGCTTAGAGCACAACAGGGAACTGTTTTTT	CASSLEHNRELFF
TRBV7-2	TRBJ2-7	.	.	TGTGCCAGCACTGAGGGGCCCAGCTCCTACGAGCAGTACTTC	CASTEGPSSYEQYF
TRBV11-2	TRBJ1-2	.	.	TGTGCCAGCAGCTTAGTACTTAGGGATTCGGAGGGCTACACCTTC	CASSLVLRDSEGYTF
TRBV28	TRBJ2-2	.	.	TGTGCCAGCAGACTAGCCGGGGAGCTGTTTTTT	CASRLAGELFF
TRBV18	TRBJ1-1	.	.	TGTGCCAGCTCACTGAGGAAGGACACTGAAGCTTTCTTT	CASSLRKDTEAFF
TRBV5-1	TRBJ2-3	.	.	TGCGCCAGCAGCTTGGGAGCGAGCACAGATACGCAGTATTTT	CASSLGASTDTQYF
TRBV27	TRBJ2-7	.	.	TGTGCCAGCAGTTCAGGTCACGGGGAGGCCCTCGAGGAGCAGTACTTC	CASSSGHGEALEEQYF
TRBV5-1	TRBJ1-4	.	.	TGCGCCAGCAGCACCACCGGGAGTAATGAAAAACTGTTTTTT	CASSTTGSNEKLFF
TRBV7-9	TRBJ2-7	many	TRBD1	TGTGCCAGCAGCCGCGAACAGGGGGCGAGCGAGCAGTACTTC	CASSREQGASEQYF
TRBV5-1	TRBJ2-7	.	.	TGCGCCAGCAGCTTGACAGGGTTAAGCTACGAGCAGTACTTC	CASSLTGLSYEQYF
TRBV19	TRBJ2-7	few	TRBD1	TGTGCCACCAAGAGGGACAGTGCCTACGAGCAGTACTTC	CATKRDSAYEQYF
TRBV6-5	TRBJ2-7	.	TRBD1	TGTGCCAGCAGTGGGACAGGGAATACCTACGAGCAGTACTTC	CASSGTGNTYEQYF
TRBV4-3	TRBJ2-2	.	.	TGCGCCAGCAGAACCAGTCTCACCGGGGAGCTGTTTTTT	CASRTSLTGELFF
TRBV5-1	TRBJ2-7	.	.	TGCGCCAGCAGCCAAAACGTCTACGAGCAGTACTTC	CASSQNVYEQYF
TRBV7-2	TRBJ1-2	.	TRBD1	TGTGCCAGCAGCTCAGGACAGGGCTATGGCTACACCTTC	CASSSGQGYGYTF
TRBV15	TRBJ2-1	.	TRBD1	TGTGCCACCAGCCGGACAGGCAGCTCCTACAATGAGCAGTTCTTC	CATSRTGSSYNEQFF
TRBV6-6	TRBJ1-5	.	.	TGTGCCAGCACGGGGAGGGATCAGCCCCAGCATTTT	CASTGRDQPQHF
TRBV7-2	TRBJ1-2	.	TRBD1	TGTGCCAGCAGCAAAACTACGGGACAGGGCTATGGCTACACCTTC	CASSKTTGQGYGYTF
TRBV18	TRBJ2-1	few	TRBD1	TGTGCCAGCTCCCCTGCCACAGGGGGTGAGCAGTTCTTC	CASSPATGGEQFF
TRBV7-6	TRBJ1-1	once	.	TGTGCCAGCAGCTTAACAGGAGGCACTGAAGCTTTCTTT	CASSLTGGTEAFF
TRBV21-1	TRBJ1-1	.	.	TGTGCCAGCCCCCCGAGGAACACTGAAGCTTTCTTT	CASPPRNTEAFF
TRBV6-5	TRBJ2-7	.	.	TGTGCCAGCAGTTACTCCGCAGGAAATTACGAGCAGTACTTC	CASSYSAGNYEQYF
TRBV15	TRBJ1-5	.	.	TGTGCCACCAGCAGAGATCCCACAGGTTTAGGGCAGCCCCAGCATTTT	CATSRDPTGLGQPQHF
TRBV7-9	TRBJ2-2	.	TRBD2	TGTGCCAGCAGCACAGCCCGGGGGGGGCGAAAGAACACCGGGGAGCTGTTTTTT	CASSTARGGRKNTGELFF
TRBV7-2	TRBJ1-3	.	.	TGTGCCAGCAGCCCCTGGACGTCAAGCTCTGGAAACACCATATATTTT	CASSPWTSSSGNTIYF
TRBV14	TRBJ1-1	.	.	TGTGCCAGCAGCCGACCCTATGGGGCTGAAGCTTTCTTT	CASSRPYGAEAFF
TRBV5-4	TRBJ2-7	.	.	TGTGCCAGCAGCTTCTCCGGGACCTTCTACGAGCAGTACTTC	CASSFSGTFYEQYF
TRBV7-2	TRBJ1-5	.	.	TGTGCCAGCAGCTCCGGGGGGATGGTTAGCAATCAGCCCCAGCATTTT	CASSSGGMVSNQPQHF
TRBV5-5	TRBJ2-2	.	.	TGTGCCAGCAGCTTATCGGCAGGGGCCGACACCGGGGAGCTGTTTTTT	CASSLSAGADTGELFF
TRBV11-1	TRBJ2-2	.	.	TGTGCCAGCAGCTTAGACGGACAGAACACCGGGGAGCTGTTTTTT	CASSLDGQNTGELFF
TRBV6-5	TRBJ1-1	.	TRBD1	TGTGCCAGCAGACGACAGGGTACTGCTGAAGCTTTCTTT	CASRRQGTAEAFF
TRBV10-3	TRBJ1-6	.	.	TGTGCCATCAGCGGACCGCAGCCTTCACCCCTCCACTTT	CAISGPQPSPLHF
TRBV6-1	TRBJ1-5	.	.	TGTGCCAGCAGTGAGGTCTGGGGGGGCGGTCAGCCCCAGCATTTT	CASSEVWGGGQPQHF
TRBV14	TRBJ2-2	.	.	TGTGCCAGCAGCCGAAGCGCCCTCAGGAGCACCGGGGAGCTGTTTTTT	CASSRSALRSTGELFF
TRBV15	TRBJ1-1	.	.	TGTGCCACCAGCAGAGGGAACACTGAAGCTTTCTTT	CATSRGNTEAFF
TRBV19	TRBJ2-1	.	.	TGTGCCAGTAGTATGGGGCAGGGCAATGAGCAGTTCTTC	CASSMGQGNEQFF
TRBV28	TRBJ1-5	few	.	TGTGCCAGCACCCGGGACATCGAAGAGCCCCAGCATTTT	CASTRDIEEPQHF
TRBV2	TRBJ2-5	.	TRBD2	TGTGCCACCCGGCCGGGGGGGGAGACCCAGTACTTC	CATRPGGETQYF
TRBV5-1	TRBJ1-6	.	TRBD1	TGCGCCAGCAGTGGGACAGGGGTAGAACCCCTCCACTTT	CASSGTGVEPLHF
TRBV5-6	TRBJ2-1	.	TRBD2	TGTGCCAGCAGCTTCCCAAGCGGGGGTAACAATGAGCAGTTCTTC	CASSFPSGGNNEQFF